The 31 T cell receptor beta chains in this list originate from one sample, sequenced in a study of shared clonotypes between healthy human individuals. Sequencing used immunoSEQ multiplex PCR; TCRdb keeps in-frame clones, though not all of them. Found here are 2 million or so clones, roughly 94% of them singletons; the top ten hold roughly 1%. Naive CD8 cells lacked CD45RO and underwent positive selection for CCR7, leaving out terminally differentiated effector memory CD45RA+ cells. Sequenced: naive CD8+ T cells sorted from blood. The receptor set was obtained from a man in his late teens or twenties in good health.

The rearrangement joins TRBV10-1 to TRBJ2-2, with D perhaps TRBD2 (5 bases). Germline loops: CDR1 WNHNN, CDR2 SYGVQD (reference sequence). V lost 7 bases, J lost 4 bases, and 10 bases lay in between. The CDR3 has 13 residues. CDR3 bases: TGCGCCAGCACAGCGGACTTCACCGGGGAGCTGTTTTTT. As protein: CASTADFTGELFF.

About this clone: The same CDR3 is also encoded by other DNA sequences in this sample. The V and J genes are TRBV6-5 and TRBJ1-1; no clear D. The CDR3 length is 13 residues. The germline gives CDR1 MNHEY, CDR2 SVGAGI. V lost 3 bases, J lost 5 bases, and 10 bases lay in between. The CDR3 sequence: CASSYSEGTEAFF. CDR3 sequence (DNA): TGTGCCAGCAGTTATTCGGAAGGGACTGAAGCTTTCTTT.

This clone has just one count. The chain combines TRBV6-5 with TRBJ2-5; D remains ambiguous. Trimming took off 2 bases at V and 5 bases at J, with 12 bases between the two ends. Germline assignment: CDR1 MNHEY and CDR2 SVGAGI. CDR3 length: 14 residues. The CDR3 DNA follows: TGTGCCAGCAGTTACAACCTCGGAGCGGAGACCCAGTACTTC. This gives the protein CASSYNLGAETQYF.

The chain is built from TRBV30 and TRBJ2-5; 9 bases map to TRBD1. The length of the CDR3 is 14 residues. The J segment lost 1 base and the V segment lost 0 bases, leaving 0 bases of the junction unmatched. In germline, CDR1 is GTSNPN, CDR2 SVGIG (reference sequence). Here the CDR3 DNA reads TGTGCCTGGAGTGTACAGGGGGCCCAAGAGACCCAGTACTTC. As protein: CAWSVQGAQETQYF. Variable domain in full (rest from reference TRBV30 and TRBJ2-5): SQTIHQWPATLVQPVGSPLSLECTVEGTSNPNLYWYRQAAGRGLQLLFYSVGIGQISSEVPQNLSASRPQDRQFILSSKKLLLSDSGFYLCAWSVQGAQETQYFGPGTRLLVL.

This chain joins TRBV9 and TRBJ1-6; 7 bases line up with TRBD1. CDR1 and CDR2 from the germline V gene are SGDLS and YYNGEE. V lost 3 bases to trimming and J lost 4 bases; unmatched junction nucleotides: 7. The CDR3 covers 16 residues. CDR3 nucleotide sequence: TGTGCCAGCAGCGCCCCAGGGGGGGCTTATAATTCACCCCTCCACTTT. Its translation is CASSAPGGAYNSPLHF.

Of note for this clone: In the same sample, other DNA sequences code for this CDR3. The CDR3 spells CASSPGTSGYEQYF. For the CDR3, the DNA is TGCGCCAGCAGCCCAGGGACTAGCGGATACGAGCAGTACTTC. The chain carries TRBV4-3 and TRBJ2-7, with 11 bases aligning to TRBD2. Germline V gene lookup returns CDR1 LGHNA and CDR2 YSLEER. J gave up 4 bases and V 4 bases, and 3 bases lay outside the gene matches. The CDR3 contains 14 residues.

J is TRBJ2-7 and V is TRBV7-9, with D maybe TRBD2 (5 bases). This CDR3 has 13 residues. Germline values: CDR1 SEHNR, CDR2 FQNEAQ (reference sequence). The V end was cut by 7 bases, the J end by 2 bases, with 12 bases between. The CDR3 spells CASKNGGPYEQYF. CDR3 DNA sequence: TGTGCCAGCAAGAACGGAGGCCCCTACGAGCAGTACTTC. Full variable domain (remainder filled in from reference TRBV7-9 and TRBJ2-7): DTGVSQNPRHKITKRGQNVTFRCDPISEHNRLYWYRQTLGQGPEFLTYFQNEAQLEKSRLLSDRFSAERPKGSFSTLEIQRTEQGDSAMYLCASKNGGPYEQYFGPGTRLTVT.

The chain uses TRBV27 and TRBJ2-4; 8 bases are shared with TRBD1. Germline CDR1 and CDR2: MNHEY and SMNVEV (reference sequence). With 8 bases clipped from V and 0 bases from J, the junction kept 6 bases outside the gene matches. This CDR3 contains 15 residues. The CDR3 here is CASARQGPAKNIQYF. CDR3 DNA: TGTGCCAGCGCACGACAGGGGCCAGCCAAAAACATTCAGTACTTC.

The V and J genes are TRBV7-9 and TRBJ1-1; maybe TRBD1 (6 bases). The CDR3 totals 12 residues. Looked up from germline, CDR1 is SEHNR and CDR2 is FQNEAQ (reference sequence). Trimming removed 3 bases at V and 5 bases at J, with 7 bases between. CDR3 bases: TGTGCCAGCAGCTTTACAGGGACTGAAGCTTTCTTT. Protein sequence: CASSFTGTEAFF.

This clone has only a few counts. This is likely a read error, given that the CDR3 carries no conserved phenylalanine or tryptophan at its end. The chain carries TRBV6-1 and TRBJ1-1, with a weak D call TRBD1 (6 bases). Trimming removed 7 bases from V and 8 bases from J, with 17 bases in between. The length of the CDR3 is 13 residues. Germline V gene lookup returns CDR1 MNHNS and CDR2 SASEGT. In DNA form, the CDR3 reads TGTGCCAGCACCTTGACGGGACAAAAAGAAGCTTTCTCT. Translated: CASTLTGQKEAFS.

The chain combines TRBV27 with TRBJ2-1; tentatively, D is TRBD1 or TRBD2 (5 bases each). CDR1 is MNHEY, CDR2 SMNVEV, per germline (reference sequence). The CDR3 consists of 15 residues. Trimming cost V 2 bases and J 8 bases, with 16 bases left between them. CDR3 in DNA: TGTGCCAGCAGTTTAATCAATAGAGGGGCCGATGAGCAGTTCTTC. Protein product: CASSLINRGADEQFF.

V and J are TRBV9 and TRBJ1-4; TRBD1 agrees at 7 bases. The V gene's germline CDR1 is SGDLS and CDR2 YYNGEE. The CDR3 contains 16 residues. Germline trimming cut 0 bases from V and 7 bases from J; bases unmatched to any gene: 9. The DNA for the CDR3 is TGTGCCAGCAGCGTAGGGCTGACAGGGAGAGGTGAAAAACTGTTTTTT. It is translated as CASSVGLTGRGEKLFF.

The chain employs TRBV7-6 and TRBJ2-5, with D uncertain. V lost 1 base and J lost 0, with 3 bases in between. This CDR3 is built from 13 residues. Germline CDR1 is SGHVS and CDR2 is FNYEAQ. The CDR3 DNA is TGTGCCAGCAGCTTAGGAAACCAAGAGACCCAGTACTTC. It specifies CASSLGNQETQYF.

The rearrangement links TRBV6-1 to TRBJ2-3; perhaps TRBD1 as D (5 bases). This CDR3 is 16 amino acids long. V shed 1 base and J shed 1 base, with 12 bases lying between them. Germline V gene sequence: CDR1 MNHNS, CDR2 SASEGT. This CDR3 reads CASSEEAQGGTDTQYF. CDR3 coding DNA: TGTGCCAGCAGTGAAGAAGCGCAGGGCGGCACAGATACGCAGTATTTT.

V usage is TRBV30 and J usage is TRBJ1-6, with TRBD1 as a possible D gene (5 bases). CDR3 size: 12 residues. Deletions cut 3 bases from V and 14 bases from J, with 14 bases between. Germline-derived CDR1 and CDR2 are GTSNPN and SVGIG (reference sequence). The CDR3 loop reads CAWRGPVRTLHF. The CDR3 DNA reads as TGTGCCTGGAGGGGACCCGTGCGGACCCTCCACTTT.

The chain employs TRBV6-6 and TRBJ2-7; the D is unclear. The CDR3 runs 13 residues. V was cut by 7 bases and J by 2 bases, with 12 bases left in between. CDR1 is MNHNY, CDR2 SVGAGI, per germline (reference sequence). CDR3 amino acids: CASIHPGTYEQYF. Here the CDR3 DNA reads TGTGCCAGCATCCACCCCGGAACCTACGAGCAGTACTTC.

The chain recombines TRBV28 with TRBJ2-2; 7 bases are shared with TRBD2. The V gene's germline CDR1 is MDHEN and CDR2 SYDVKM. Unmatched junction bases numbered 7, after V lost 5 bases and J lost 4 bases. This CDR3 contains 15 residues. CDR3 in amino acids: CASSIAGSVTGELFF. CDR3 in DNA: TGTGCCAGCAGTATAGCGGGTTCGGTCACCGGGGAGCTGTTTTTT.

The chain has TRBV7-9 and TRBJ1-6; no firm D call. V was cut by 7 bases and J by 6 bases, with 16 bases left in between. CDR1 and CDR2 from the germline V gene are SEHNR and FQNEAQ (reference sequence). The CDR3 has 15 amino acids. Written as DNA, the CDR3 is TGTGCCAGCACCCCCCGAGGCGAAACTAATTCACCCCTCCACTTT. Translating gives CASTPRGETNSPLHF. Supplemented by reference TRBV7-9 and TRBJ1-6, the full variable domain reads DTGVSQNPRHKITKRGQNVTFRCDPISEHNRLYWYRQTLGQGPEFLTYFQNEAQLEKSRLLSDRFSAERPKGSFSTLEIQRTEQGDSAMYLCASTPRGETNSPLHFGNGTRLTVT.

The CDR3 reads CASSGGLARTNTGELFF. The CDR3 region has the DNA TGTGCCAGCAGCGGTGGACTAGCGCGAACGAACACCGGGGAGCTGTTTTTT. The chain carries TRBV2 and TRBJ2-2, with 9 bases fitting TRBD2. This CDR3 spans 17 amino acids. The germline CDR1 and CDR2 sequences are SNHLY and FYNNEI. Trimming cost V 6 bases and J 0 bases; bases outside gene matches: 8. The whole variable domain, remainder taken from reference TRBV2 and TRBJ2-2, is EPEVTQTPSHQVTQMGQEVILRCVPISNHLYFYWYRQILGQKVEFLVSFYNNEISEKSEIFDDQFSVERPDGSNFTLKIRSTKLEDSAMYFCASSGGLARTNTGELFFGEGSRLTVL.

The CDR3 here is CASSLSSGGLDTQYF. The DNA for the CDR3 is TGTGCCAGCAGTTTATCTTCGGGGGGGCTGGATACGCAGTATTTT. V gene TRBV27 combines with J gene TRBJ2-3; 8 positions match TRBD2. V was clipped by 0 bases and J by 6 bases; unmatched bases: 5. The CDR3 is 15 residues long. Germline V gene sequence: CDR1 MNHEY, CDR2 SMNVEV (reference sequence).

The gene calls are TRBV7-9 and TRBJ1-6; TRBD1 matches at 8 bases. After removal of 1 base from V and 7 bases from J, the junction contained 15 bases not matched to a gene. The CDR3 runs to 19 residues. CDR1 SEHNR and CDR2 FQNEAQ come from the germline V gene (reference sequence). CDR3 nucleotide sequence: TGTGCCAGCAGCTTAGTGCGGCAGGGGGCCTATGGACCCAATTCACCCCTCCACTTT. Translation: CASSLVRQGAYGPNSPLHF. Looking up the rest from reference TRBV7-9 and TRBJ1-6 gives the full variable domain: DTGVSQNPRHKITKRGQNVTFRCDPISEHNRLYWYRQTLGQGPEFLTYFQNEAQLEKSRLLSDRFSAERPKGSFSTLEIQRTEQGDSAMYLCASSLVRQGAYGPNSPLHFGNGTRLTVT.

In this sample, this clone turned up once. The chain employs TRBV13 and TRBJ1-6; no definite D call. The germline V and J ends were trimmed by 1 base and 9 bases, with 10 bases remaining between them. The germline gives CDR1 PRHDT, CDR2 FYEKMQ (reference sequence). The CDR3 runs to 14 residues. CDR3 nucleotide sequence: TGTGCCAGCAGCTTAGCGGGGTTGGGTTCACCCCTCCACTTT. Translated, it gives CASSLAGLGSPLHF.

DNA for the CDR3: TGTGCCAGCAGCTTATCCCCCAGTAGCGGGGCAACCGGGGAGCTGTTTTTT. This encodes CASSLSPSSGATGELFF. J is TRBJ2-2 and V is TRBV7-6, with 8 bases aligning to TRBD2. The V and J ends lost 2 bases and 5 bases, in that order; junction bases with no gene match: 10. CDR3 length equals 17 residues. Germline assignment: CDR1 SGHVS and CDR2 FNYEAQ. The complete variable domain, with remaining parts taken from reference TRBV7-6 and TRBJ2-2, reads GAGVSQSPRYKVTKRGQDVALRCDPISGHVSLYWYRQALGQGPEFLTYFNYEAQQDKSGLPNDRFSAERPEGSISTLTIQRTEQRDSAMYRCASSLSPSSGATGELFFGEGSRLTVL.

The chain recombines TRBV7-9 with TRBJ2-7; D gene ambiguous. This CDR3 comprises 16 residues. In germline, CDR1 is SEHNR, CDR2 FQNEAQ (reference sequence). V was clipped by 1 base and J by 0 bases, with 13 bases between them. CDR3 residues: CASSLVSGLDSYEQYF. CDR3 in DNA: TGTGCCAGCAGCTTAGTATCGGGCCTCGACTCCTACGAGCAGTACTTC.

The V call is TRBV15, the J call TRBJ2-1; D is possibly TRBD1 or TRBD2 (5 bases each). Germline CDR1 and CDR2: LNHNV and YYDKDF (reference sequence). The CDR3 sequence is 17 residues long. V lost 1 base to trimming and J lost 4 bases, with 17 bases between them. CDR3 sequence reads: CATSRVSTEGLYNEQFF. The DNA of the CDR3 is TGTGCCACCAGCAGAGTTTCGACAGAGGGCCTTTACAATGAGCAGTTCTTC.

Comments on this clone: Other DNA sequences of this sample code for an identical CDR3. The CDR3 loop reads CASSFTGDSYEQYF. The CDR3 coding sequence is TGTGCCAGCAGTTTCACAGGGGACTCCTACGAGCAGTACTTC. The rearrangement links TRBV27 to TRBJ2-7; 7 bases fit TRBD1. The CDR3 sequence is 14 residues long. In germline, CDR1 is MNHEY, CDR2 SMNVEV (reference sequence). V shed 3 bases and J 0 bases; nucleotides not matched to a gene: 2.

The V and J genes are TRBV4-3 and TRBJ1-1, with a tentative D call TRBD1 (6 bases). The CDR3 runs to 15 residues. The V and J ends lost 1 base and 8 bases respectively, with 17 bases between them. In germline, CDR1 is LGHNA, CDR2 YSLEER. CDR3 in DNA: TGCGCCAGCAGCCAAGCAAGACAGGCAGGCTTCGAAGCTTTCTTT. Translating gives CASSQARQAGFEAFF.

The rearrangement uses TRBV4-3 and TRBJ1-6; D is undetermined. From germline, CDR1 is LGHNA and CDR2 YSLEER. Between the trimmed V and J ends, which lost 2 bases and 0 bases, there was a span of 23 bases. The CDR3 totals 21 residues. For the CDR3, the DNA is TGCGCCAGCAGCCAAAAAGGACTTCGGTCTTCAGTAAGCTCCTATAATTCACCCCTCCACTTT. It specifies CASSQKGLRSSVSSYNSPLHF.

V and J are TRBV4-2 and TRBJ2-3; 7 bases map to TRBD2. V gave up 0 bases and J gave up 6 bases; unmatched junction bases: 9. CDR3 length equals 16 residues. Germline loops: CDR1 LGHNA, CDR2 YNFKEQ. Here the CDR3 reads CASSQEGTIGLDTQYF. CDR3 nucleotide sequence: TGTGCCAGCAGCCAAGAGGGGACTATCGGTTTGGATACGCAGTATTTT.

The chain has TRBV7-9 and TRBJ2-2; D is tentatively TRBD1 or TRBD2 (5 bases each). The length of the CDR3 is 14 residues. Per the germline V gene, CDR1 is SEHNR and CDR2 is FQNEAQ (reference sequence). V lost 5 bases and J 6 bases, leaving 13 bases between the germline ends. The CDR3 region is CASSRGQGAGELFF. The DNA for the CDR3 is TGTGCCAGCAGCCGAGGGCAAGGGGCCGGGGAGCTGTTTTTT.

The chain uses TRBV28 and TRBJ1-1; D not certain. Germline values: CDR1 MDHEN, CDR2 SYDVKM. The CDR3 contains 14 residues. V was shortened by 7 bases and J by 0 bases, with 12 bases between the two germline ends. The CDR3 DNA follows: TGTGCCAGCACCTACCGTGGTGTGAACACTGAAGCTTTCTTT. This sequence encodes CASTYRGVNTEAFF.